The next 23 T cell receptor beta chains were all read from a single sample in a study of control samples from healthy donors and cancer patients. Sequencing used immunoSEQ multiplex PCR; TCRdb keeps in-frame clones, though not all of them. The data hold about 54,000 clones, with around 96% observed a single time. Sequencing was done on a sample of blood. These receptors originate from a woman aged 30 to 39 in good health.

The V gene is TRBV4-2, the J gene TRBJ2-7, with 10 bases that match TRBD1. Losses at the gene ends were 0 bases for V and 4 bases for J; bases not matched to a gene: 3. Germline CDR1 is LGHNA and CDR2 is YNFKEQ. The CDR3 covers 15 residues. The chain's CDR3 is CASSQERDRGYEQYF. The CDR3 region has the DNA TGTGCCAGCAGCCAAGAACGGGACAGGGGATACGAGCAGTACTTC.

The V call is TRBV9, the J call TRBJ2-2, with D possibly being TRBD1 (6 bases). V lost 9 bases to trimming and J lost 0 bases, with 12 bases between them. Germline V gives CDR1 SGDLS, CDR2 YYNGEE. The length of the CDR3 is 14 residues. The CDR3 nucleotides are TGTGCCACCTCTAAGGGGGCGAACACCGGGGAGCTGTTTTTT. Residues: CATSKGANTGELFF.

The chain joins TRBV12-3 or TRBV12-4 to TRBJ1-3; D gene unclear. Deletions cut 8 bases from V and 3 bases from J, with 5 bases between. There are 11 residues in the CDR3. The chain's CDR3 is CASQLGNTIYF. CDR3 nucleotide sequence: TGTGCCAGCCAACTTGGAAACACCATATATTTT.

This sequence joins TRBV28 and TRBJ1-6, with D possibly being TRBD1 (5 bases). V was clipped by 5 bases and J by 0 bases, with 11 bases between them. Germline V CDR1 and CDR2: MDHEN, SYDVKM. The CDR3 extends over 16 amino acids. CDR3 nucleotide sequence: TGTGCCAGCAGTCTCGCAGGGAGCTCCTATAATTCACCCCTCCACTTT. Its translation: CASSLAGSSYNSPLHF. Combining the CDR3 with reference TRBV28 and TRBJ1-6 gives the whole variable domain DVKVTQSSRYLVKRTGEKVFLECVQDMDHENMFWYRQDPGLGLRLIYFSYDVKMKEKGDIPEGYSVSREKKERFSLILESASTNQTSMYLCASSLAGSSYNSPLHFGNGTRLTVT.

V usage is TRBV28 and J usage is TRBJ2-1; 7 bases are shared with TRBD1. Germline CDR1 and CDR2: MDHEN and SYDVKM. V shed 6 bases and J 5 bases; nucleotides not matched to a gene: 7. The CDR3 loop spans 14 amino acids. This CDR3 reads CASSPRGLDNEQFF. In nucleotides, the CDR3 is TGTGCCAGCAGCCCTAGGGGGCTAGACAATGAGCAGTTCTTC.

This sequence joins TRBV29-1 and TRBJ1-1; possible D gene TRBD1, 5 bases. V was shortened by 7 bases and J by 1 base, with 16 bases between the two germline ends. Germline CDR1 is SQVTM and CDR2 is ANQGSEA. The CDR3 totals 14 residues. This CDR3 reads CSALPGTGNTEAFF. CDR3 bases: TGCAGCGCCCTCCCCGGGACTGGGAACACTGAAGCTTTCTTT. The complete variable domain, with remaining parts taken from reference TRBV29-1 and TRBJ1-1, reads SAVISQKPSRDICQRGTSLTIQCQVDSQVTMMFWYRQQPGQSLTLIATANQGSEATYESGFVIDKFPISRPNLTFSTLTVSNMSPEDSSIYLCSALPGTGNTEAFFGQGTRLTVV.

The V gene is TRBV15, the J gene TRBJ2-1; D is undetermined. Germline V CDR1 and CDR2: LNHNV, YYDKDF (reference sequence). V lost 3 bases to trimming and J lost 5 bases, with 8 bases between them. CDR3 length equals 13 residues. The CDR3 DNA is TGTGCCACCAGCAGTTCCGTTGACAATGAGCAGTTCTTC. This gives the protein CATSSSVDNEQFF.

V is TRBV19 and J is TRBJ2-3; D call uncertain. Germline V lookup: CDR1 LNHDA, CDR2 SQIVND (reference sequence). V was pared by 1 base and J by 5 bases, with 10 bases between. This CDR3 has 14 residues. The CDR3 protein is CASSIGADRDTQYF. CDR3 DNA sequence: TGTGCCAGTAGTATAGGTGCGGATCGAGATACGCAGTATTTT.

V usage is TRBV5-6 and J usage is TRBJ1-1; 9 bases match TRBD1. In germline, CDR1 is SGHDT, CDR2 YYEEEE. With 5 bases clipped from V and 3 bases from J, the junction kept 5 bases outside the gene matches. This CDR3 region has 14 residues. CDR3 protein: CASSRGTGHTEAFF. CDR3 bases: TGTGCCAGCAGTCGTGGGACAGGGCACACTGAAGCTTTCTTT.

This clone was counted a few times. The chain recombines TRBV7-8 with TRBJ2-7; possibly TRBD2 for D (5 bases). Trimming took 4 bases from V and 7 from J, leaving 14 bases between them. Looked up from germline, CDR1 is SGHVS and CDR2 is FQNEAQ. This CDR3 is 13 amino acids long. CDR3 in amino acids: CASSSRGSIEQYF. For the CDR3, the DNA is TGTGCCAGCAGCTCCCGGGGTAGTATTGAGCAGTACTTC.

The rearrangement links TRBV12-2 to TRBJ1-5; the D call TRBD1 from the table was never checked on the DNA. TRBV12-2 is noted as a pseudogene. This CDR3 is built from 18 residues. CDR3 DNA sequence: TGTGCAAGTCGCTTAGCTACCCACAGGGGCAATAGCAATCAGCCCCAGCATTTT. Its translation is CASRLATHRGNSNQPQHF.

The chain joins TRBV5-8 to TRBJ2-1; 13 bases line up with TRBD2. The CDR3 covers 16 residues. V trimming: 0 bases; J trimming: 12 bases; junction bases outside the gene matches: 9. The germline CDR1 and CDR2 sequences are SGHTS and YDEGEE. CDR3 protein: CASSLVGLAGVGGQFF. The CDR3 region has the DNA TGTGCCAGCAGCTTGGTAGGACTAGCGGGAGTCGGAGGGCAGTTCTTC.

CDR3: CAWSVTGSMNTEAFF. In DNA, the CDR3 is TGTGCCTGGAGTGTAACCGGCAGCATGAACACTGAAGCTTTCTTT. The chain is built from TRBV30 and TRBJ1-1; D gene uncertain. CDR3 size: 15 residues. Trimming pared 0 bases from V and 0 bases from J, leaving 11 bases between. Germline CDR1 reads GTSNPN; CDR2 reads SVGIG (reference sequence).

The chain employs TRBV5-8 and TRBJ1-6, with no clear D. V lost 6 bases and J lost 0, with 7 bases in between. Germline V gives CDR1 SGHTS, CDR2 YDEGEE. The CDR3 sequence is 14 residues long. The CDR3 nucleotides read TGTGCCAGCAAGAGGAGCTCCTATAATTCACCCCTCCACTTT. Its protein is CASKRSSYNSPLHF.

The chain carries TRBV12-3 or TRBV12-4 and TRBJ1-2, with D hard to call. Trimming removed 5 bases at V and 2 bases at J, with 9 bases between. CDR3 size: 13 residues. The CDR3 DNA sequence: TGTGCCAGCAGTACGACCCTAAACTATGGCTACACCTTC. This translates into CASSTTLNYGYTF.

The chain employs TRBV6-5 and TRBJ1-5, with D unclear. Trimming cost V 8 bases and J 1 base, with 12 bases left between them. The CDR3 spans 14 residues. CDR1 is MNHEY, CDR2 SVGAGI, per germline. DNA of the CDR3: TGTGCCAGCCATCCCGGGAGCAGCAATCAGCCCCAGCATTTT. This sequence encodes CASHPGSSNQPQHF.

The rearrangement uses TRBV10-3 and TRBJ2-2; 10 bases agree with TRBD1. There are 15 residues in the CDR3. The germline CDR1 and CDR2 sequences are ENHRY and SYGVKD. The ends lost 5 bases at V and 5 bases at J; junction bases unmatched: 5. For the CDR3, the DNA is TGTGCCATCAGTTCAGGACAGGGGGGAACCGGGGAGCTGTTTTTT. This codes for CAISSGQGGTGELFF.

This chain connects TRBV12-3 or TRBV12-4 to TRBJ2-3; 10 bases are a match to TRBD2. The CDR3 is 13 residues long. The V gene end was trimmed by 5 bases and the J gene end by 5 bases; junction bases not matched to a gene: 1. This chain's CDR3 is CASSRTSGDTQYF. Written as DNA, the CDR3 is TGTGCCAGCAGTCGGACTAGCGGAGATACGCAGTATTTT.

The J gene is TRBJ1-5, the V gene TRBV4-1; D gene uncertain. V lost 3 bases and J lost 7, with 10 bases in between. The CDR3 loop spans 13 amino acids. CDR1 MGHRA and CDR2 YSYEKL come from the germline V gene. The CDR3 is CASSHPGWQPQHF. The CDR3 coding sequence is TGCGCCAGCAGCCACCCCGGTTGGCAGCCCCAGCATTTT.

This sequence joins TRBV5-4 and TRBJ2-1, with 9 bases aligning to TRBD2. Trimming took 0 bases from V and 6 from J; bases not matched to a gene: 7. Germline CDR1 and CDR2: SGHNT and YYREEE (reference sequence). The CDR3 sequence is 16 residues long. The CDR3 loop is CASSLVVRTSVNEQFF. The CDR3 bases are TGTGCCAGCAGCTTGGTCGTTAGGACTAGCGTCAATGAGCAGTTCTTC.

This clone showed up just once. CDR3 in DNA: TGTGCCAGCAGCGATTATAGGGGGGCCTACAATGAGCAGTTCTTC. It encodes CASSDYRGAYNEQFF. This chain joins TRBV9 and TRBJ2-1; either TRBD1 or TRBD2 may supply D (6 bases each). Germline assignment: CDR1 SGDLS and CDR2 YYNGEE. The CDR3 has 15 residues. V shed 3 bases and J shed 2 bases, with 12 bases lying between them. The whole variable domain, remainder taken from reference TRBV9 and TRBJ2-1, is DSGVTQTPKHLITATGQRVTLRCSPRSGDLSVYWYQQSLDQGLQFLIQYYNGEERAKGNILERFSAQQFPDLHSELNLSSLELGDSALYFCASSDYRGAYNEQFFGPGTRLTVL.

This sequence joins TRBV3-1 (or the pseudogene TRBV3-2) and TRBJ2-1, with D unclear. Germline CDR1 reads LGHDT; CDR2 reads YNNKEL (reference sequence). The CDR3 runs 13 residues. Trimming left V 2 bases short and J 1 base short, with 3 bases between. This CDR3 reads CASSQYSYNEQFF. The CDR3, as DNA: TGTGCCAGCAGCCAATATTCCTACAATGAGCAGTTCTTC.

The V call is TRBV5-1, the J call TRBJ1-3; D remains unclear. CDR1 is SGHRS, CDR2 YFSETQ, per germline. The CDR3 has 15 amino acids. Trimming took 0 bases from V and 0 from J, leaving 7 bases between them. CDR3 in DNA: TGCGCCAGCAGCTTGGATGGCAGCTCTGGAAACACCATATATTTT. Translated, it gives CASSLDGSSGNTIYF.